A single sample is the source of the 32 T cell receptor beta chains below, sequenced in a study of regulatory T cells in long-lasting Graves disease. Time point defined: newly diagnosed GD, antithyroid drugs for less than 3 months. PBMC-derived RNA was used for the TCR library. The authors built TCR beta libraries using iRepertoire HTBI primers and Arm-PCR of CDR3 regions. TCRdb re-called the multiplex PCR reads through MiXCR, storing one row per CDR3 protein. This table has just over 600,000 distinct CDR3 sequences, about 16% appearing once. These sequences were also reported in another study, on T cells in Graves' hyperthyroidism and ophthalmopathy.

The sample in question was peripheral blood mononuclear cells (PBMCs), obtained at new diagnosis, from a patient treated with antithyroid drugs. Every receptor here comes from a woman aged 25-40 years with Graves disease.

V gene TRBV9 combines with J gene TRBJ1-3; tentative D call: TRBD1 (5 bases). Trimming took off 2 bases at V and 7 bases at J, with 16 bases between the two ends. Germline V CDR1 and CDR2: SGDLS, YYNGEE. This CDR3 spans 15 amino acids. The CDR3 loop is CASSVGTVRPNTIYF. The CDR3 nucleotides read TGTGCCAGCAGCGTCGGGACGGTCCGCCCGAACACCATATATTTT.

This clonotype showed up many times. This rearrangement joins TRBV6-1 to TRBJ2-5; 7 bases are shared with TRBD1. The CDR3 has 14 residues. The germline gives CDR1 MNHNS, CDR2 SASEGT. V gave up 10 bases and J gave up 1 base; unmatched junction bases: 9. CDR3 DNA: TGTGCCACCACCGGGACAGTAAGCCAAGAGACCCAGTACTTC. Protein: CATTGTVSQETQYF.

This clonotype showed up many times. One end of the junction does not line up with germline, which may come from a read error. This sequence joins TRBV11-2 and TRBJ1-4; D remains ambiguous. The CDR3 is 13 residues long. CDR1 and CDR2 (germline): SGHAT, FQNNGV. The CDR3 sequence is CASSLEIPEKLFF. In nucleotides, the CDR3 is TGTGCCAGCAGCCTAGAGATACCTGAAAAACTGTTTTTT.

This clonotype was found many times. The chain has TRBV7-9 and TRBJ2-2, with D possibly matching TRBD1 (5 bases). From germline, CDR1 is SEHNR and CDR2 FQNEAQ (reference sequence). The CDR3 length is 12 residues. Trimming cost V 8 bases and J 6 bases, with 10 bases left between them. CDR3: CASRWGPGELFF. The CDR3 region has the DNA TGTGCCAGCCGATGGGGCCCCGGGGAGCTGTTTTTT. Drawing the rest from reference TRBV7-9 and TRBJ2-2, the complete variable domain is DTGVSQNPRHKITKRGQNVTFRCDPISEHNRLYWYRQTLGQGPEFLTYFQNEAQLEKSRLLSDRFSAERPKGSFSTLEIQRTEQGDSAMYLCASRWGPGELFFGEGSRLTVL.

This clonotype was detected many times. The genes are TRBV12-3 or TRBV12-4 and TRBJ2-1, with D uncertain. The CDR3 length is 15 residues. Trimming took 2 bases from V and 5 from J, leaving 13 bases between them. The CDR3 here is CASSLFLSNDNEQFF. The CDR3 DNA is TGTGCCAGCAGTTTATTCCTATCAAACGACAATGAGCAGTTCTTC.

There are many counts of this clonotype. This chain uses TRBV19 with TRBJ2-1, with 7 nucleotides matching TRBD1. This CDR3 comprises 14 residues. V shed 4 bases and J 7 bases; nucleotides not matched to a gene: 7. Germline V CDR1 and CDR2: LNHDA, SQIVND (reference sequence). CDR3 DNA sequence: TGTGCCAGTAGTAAAGGGGGCCAGTGGAATGAGCAGTTCTTC. It yields the protein CASSKGGQWNEQFF.

This clonotype was counted at least ten times. The genes are TRBV13 and TRBJ1-1, with D possibly TRBD1 on 5 matching bases. Trimming left V 5 bases short and J 7 bases short, with 14 bases between. The CDR3 has 13 amino acids. Germline V gene lookup returns CDR1 PRHDT and CDR2 FYEKMQ (reference sequence). In DNA, the CDR3 is TGTGCCAGCAGCCGGGACTCTCCGATTGAAGCTTTCTTT. The encoded protein is CASSRDSPIEAFF. The whole variable domain, filled in from reference TRBV13 and TRBJ1-1, reads AAGVIQSPRHLIKEKRETATLKCYPIPRHDTVYWYQQGPGQDPQFLISFYEKMQSDKGSIPDRFSAQQFSDYHSELNMSSLELGDSALYFCASSRDSPIEAFFGQGTRLTVV.

This sequence joins TRBV6-1 and TRBJ2-5; D not certain. Germline V gene lookup returns CDR1 MNHNS and CDR2 SASEGT. V lost 7 bases to trimming and J lost 5 bases, with 14 bases between them. The CDR3 is made up of 13 amino acids. The CDR3 spells CASKSLELETQYF. In DNA form, the CDR3 reads TGTGCCAGCAAGTCGCTAGAATTGGAGACCCAGTACTTC.

This clonotype was seen only a few times. This chain uses TRBV4-2 with TRBJ2-7; 9 nucleotides agree with TRBD2. There are 16 residues in the CDR3. V dropped 0 bases and J dropped 3; count of bases not matched to a gene: 6. Germline V gene lookup returns CDR1 LGHNA and CDR2 YNFKEQ. The CDR3 DNA follows: TGTGCCAGCAGCCAAGATCTTGCACTAGCGGGCTACGAGCAGTACTTC. Amino acid sequence: CASSQDLALAGYEQYF.

The genes are TRBV20-1 and TRBJ2-1; D is possibly TRBD2 (6 bases). Trimming took 5 bases from V and 5 from J, leaving 13 bases between them. CDR3 length: 13 amino acids. CDR1 and CDR2 from the germline V gene are DFQATT and SNEGSKA (reference sequence). The chain's CDR3 is CSADKTRNNEQFF. CDR3 bases: TGCAGTGCTGATAAGACTAGAAACAATGAGCAGTTCTTC.

Points on this clonotype: A much larger clone differs from this one at a single base, so this may be a read error. Because it lacks the conserved phenylalanine or tryptophan at the end, this CDR3 is likely a read error. The chain uses TRBV16 and TRBJ1-1, with a weak D call TRBD1 (6 bases). Trimming pared 2 bases from V and 0 bases from J, leaving 13 bases between. Germline loops: CDR1 KGHSY, CDR2 FQNENV. This CDR3 is built from 16 residues. In DNA form, the CDR3 reads TGTGCCAGCAGCCAAGGGGGCGGGGATATGAACACTGAAGCTTTCTCT. It codes for CASSQGGGDMNTEAFS.

This clonotype has ten or more counts. The rearrangement joins TRBV10-1 to TRBJ2-1; TRBD2 matches 13 bases. The CDR3 loop spans 18 amino acids. V shed 2 bases, J shed 2 bases, and the junction held 6 bases outside the gene matches. CDR1 is WNHNN, CDR2 SYGVQD, per germline (reference sequence). CDR3 sequence: CASSEGLAGAVAYNEQFF. The CDR3 DNA reads as TGCGCCAGCAGTGAGGGACTAGCGGGAGCGGTGGCCTACAATGAGCAGTTCTTC.

This clonotype was seen only a few times. CDR3 amino acids: CASSRVRSRESTDTQYF. CDR3 DNA: TGCGCCAGCAGCCGCGTCCGATCGCGGGAGTCAACAGATACGCAGTATTTT. The V and J genes are TRBV5-1 and TRBJ2-3; 7 nucleotides match TRBD2. Unmatched junction bases numbered 14, after V lost 4 bases and J lost 3 bases. CDR1 and CDR2 from the germline V gene are SGHRS and YFSETQ. The CDR3 spans 17 residues.

The chain joins TRBV27 to TRBJ1-2, with D tentatively TRBD1 (5 bases). Deletions cut 5 bases from V and 7 bases from J, with 11 bases between. The CDR3 covers 12 residues. The germline V gene has CDR1 MNHEY and CDR2 SMNVEV (reference sequence). This chain's CDR3 is CASSTGTRGYTF. As DNA, the CDR3 is TGTGCCAGCAGTACTGGGACGCGTGGCTACACCTTC.

This clonotype was detected only a few times. The chain recombines TRBV5-4 with TRBJ1-1; D is undetermined. Deletions cut 3 bases from V and 3 bases from J, with 9 bases between. The germline gives CDR1 SGHNT, CDR2 YYREEE (reference sequence). The CDR3 loop spans 13 amino acids. CDR3 coding DNA: TGTGCCAGCAGCTCGGCTATTGACACTGAAGCTTTCTTT. Protein: CASSSAIDTEAFF.

Only a few counts were recorded for this clonotype. V and J are TRBV7-9 and TRBJ1-3; D may be TRBD1 (5 bases). Germline CDR1 and CDR2: SEHNR and FQNEAQ (reference sequence). CDR3 length equals 16 residues. Trimming shortened V by 4 bases and J by 5 bases, and 18 bases separated the two germline ends. The CDR3: CASSYSRDADRNTIYF. CDR3 DNA: TGTGCCAGCAGCTACTCCCGGGACGCAGACCGAAACACCATATATTTT.

The chain combines TRBV12-3 or TRBV12-4 with TRBJ2-4; D is uncertain. The V end lost 0 bases, the J end lost 2 bases, and 14 bases lay between the germline ends. This CDR3 is built from 17 residues. The CDR3 DNA is TGTGCCAGCAGTTTAGCCTCTGGCAGAAATTCCAAAAACATTCAGTACTTC. As protein: CASSLASGRNSKNIQYF.

CDR3 coding DNA: TGTGCCAGCAGCTTTATCCAGCAGGCATCAGGGCGGGGTGGCTACACCTTC. Its protein product is CASSFIQQASGRGGYTF. The rearrangement uses TRBV5-5 and TRBJ1-2; a weak D match, TRBD1 (5 bases). The CDR3 sequence is 17 residues long. Trimming removed 2 bases from V and 7 bases from J, with 24 bases in between. The V gene's germline CDR1 is SGHKS and CDR2 YYEKEE (reference sequence).

This rearrangement joins TRBV6-1 to TRBJ2-5; a possible D gene is TRBD1 (5 bases). Trimming left V 0 bases short and J 4 bases short, with 12 bases between. CDR3 length equals 15 residues. The germline V gene has CDR1 MNHNS and CDR2 SASEGT. CDR3 coding DNA: TGTGCCAGCAGTGAAGCGCAGGGAACAAGAGAGACCCAGTACTTC. As protein: CASSEAQGTRETQYF.

Note on this clonotype: This may come from a read error, since a much larger clone is one base off. The chain employs TRBV6-1 and TRBJ2-3; D gene unclear. V shed 7 bases and J shed 5 bases, with 16 bases lying between them. The CDR3 has 14 amino acids. Germline V lookup: CDR1 MNHNS, CDR2 SASEGT. This CDR3 is CASNTASQGDTQYF. CDR3 sequence (DNA): TGTGCCAGCAACACAGCCTCACAAGGAGATACGCAGTATTTT.

This clonotype occurred many times. The V gene is TRBV20-1, the J gene TRBJ1-5; no clear D gene. The ends were cut back, 4 bases at V and 5 bases at J, with 12 bases in the middle. Germline V gene sequence: CDR1 DFQATT, CDR2 SNEGSKA (reference sequence). CDR3 size: 13 residues. The DNA of the CDR3 is TGCAGTGCTAAAAACGGCTGGGATCAGCCCCAGCATTTT. Its translation is CSAKNGWDQPQHF.

V is TRBV6-2 or TRBV6-3 and J is TRBJ2-2; 10 bases are shared with TRBD2. The germline V gene encodes CDR1 MNHEY and CDR2 SVGEGT. This CDR3 spans 18 amino acids. Unmatched junction bases numbered 17, after V lost 5 bases and J lost 8 bases. The CDR3 sequence: CASSEARSGRATGGELFF. In DNA form, the CDR3 reads TGTGCCAGCAGTGAAGCGAGAAGCGGGAGGGCCACTGGGGGGGAGCTGTTTTTT.

This clonotype has at least ten counts. This rearrangement joins TRBV7-2 to TRBJ2-7; perhaps TRBD1 as D (5 bases). Per the germline V gene, CDR1 is SGHTA and CDR2 is FQGNSA. This CDR3 has 13 residues. V lost 0 bases and J 6 bases, leaving 9 bases between the germline ends. This CDR3 reads CASSLATVSEQYF. In DNA, the CDR3 is TGTGCCAGCAGCTTAGCGACAGTTTCCGAGCAGTACTTC. The full variable domain, with the rest looked up from reference TRBV7-2 and TRBJ2-7, is GAGVSQSPSNKVTEKGKDVELRCDPISGHTALYWYRQSLGQGLEFLIYFQGNSAPDKSGLPSDRFSAERTGGSVSTLTIQRTQQEDSAVYLCASSLATVSEQYFGPGTRLTVT.

This clonotype was seen only a few times. The gene calls are TRBV30 and TRBJ2-2; 13 nucleotides align to TRBD2. After removal of 0 bases from V and 0 bases from J, the junction contained 7 bases not matched to a gene. The CDR3 is 19 residues long. The V gene's germline CDR1 is GTSNPN and CDR2 SVGIG (reference sequence). CDR3 loop: CAWSVPPGTSGANTGELFF. CDR3 bases: TGTGCCTGGAGTGTACCTCCCGGGACTAGCGGGGCGAACACCGGGGAGCTGTTTTTT.

The count of this clonotype is one. This rearrangement joins TRBV6-1 to TRBJ2-3, with D uncertain. Germline V gene sequence: CDR1 MNHNS, CDR2 SASEGT. With 6 bases removed from V and 0 bases from J, the gap between germline ends came to 16 bases. The CDR3 runs to 16 residues. The CDR3 sequence: CASSDIKRTSTDTQYF. The CDR3 DNA sequence: TGTGCCAGCAGCGACATAAAGCGCACTAGCACAGATACGCAGTATTTT.

The chain couples TRBV28 to TRBJ1-3; no clear D gene. Per the germline V gene, CDR1 is MDHEN and CDR2 is SYDVKM. V gave up 5 bases and J gave up 1 base, with 9 bases separating them. There are 14 residues in the CDR3. The CDR3 is CASSPQTSGNTIYF. The DNA for the CDR3 is TGTGCCAGCAGTCCGCAGACTTCTGGAAACACCATATATTTT.

This clonotype showed up many times. The chain links TRBV7-9 to TRBJ2-3, with TRBD2 identical over 7 bases. Germline CDR1 is SEHNR and CDR2 is FQNEAQ (reference sequence). The trim removed 7 bases at V and 0 bases at J, leaving 7 bases unmatched. The CDR3 consists of 15 residues. The CDR3 loop reads CASTYLAASTDTQYF. The CDR3 region has the DNA TGTGCCAGCACCTATCTAGCGGCTAGCACAGATACGCAGTATTTT.

This clonotype has only a few counts. The chain combines TRBV20-1 with TRBJ2-7, with 11 bases that match TRBD2. The CDR3 runs 15 residues. The V and J ends lost 6 bases and 2 bases, in that order; junction bases with no gene match: 9. Germline V gene lookup returns CDR1 DFQATT and CDR2 SNEGSKA (reference sequence). CDR3: CSANPLAGGPYEQYF. The CDR3, as DNA: TGCAGTGCAAACCCCTTAGCGGGAGGGCCCTACGAGCAGTACTTC.

This clonotype appeared many times. This chain connects TRBV2 to TRBJ1-3; no clear D. This CDR3 region has 12 residues. Trimming took off 4 bases at V and 3 bases at J, with 4 bases between the two ends. Germline V CDR1 and CDR2: SNHLY, FYNNEI. For the CDR3, the DNA is TGTGCCAGCAGTGCCGGTGGAAACACCATATATTTT. This codes for CASSAGGNTIYF. Using reference TRBV2 and TRBJ1-3 for the parts outside the CDR3, the full variable domain is EPEVTQTPSHQVTQMGQEVILRCVPISNHLYFYWYRQILGQKVEFLVSFYNNEISEKSEIFDDQFSVERPDGSNFTLKIRSTKLEDSAMYFCASSAGGNTIYFGEGSWLTVV.

J is TRBJ1-5 and V is TRBV20-1, with TRBD1 as a possible D gene (6 bases). This CDR3 has 14 residues. Trimming took off 5 bases at V and 3 bases at J, with 14 bases between the two ends. Germline lookup yields CDR1 DFQATT and CDR2 SNEGSKA (reference sequence). The DNA of the CDR3 is TGCAGTGCTCAGAGGGGGAACAACAATCAGCCCCAGCATTTT. Protein sequence: CSAQRGNNNQPQHF.

The V call is TRBV3-1, the J call TRBJ2-1; no reliable D call. Germline V gives CDR1 LGHDT, CDR2 YNNKEL (reference sequence). The ends were cut back, 2 bases at V and 6 bases at J, with 8 bases in the middle. The CDR3 length is 13 residues. CDR3 region: CASSQLLINEQFF. For the CDR3, the DNA is TGTGCCAGCAGCCAACTCCTTATCAATGAGCAGTTCTTC.

This clonotype has ten or more counts. V usage is TRBV19 and J usage is TRBJ2-1; D is possibly TRBD1 (6 bases). V shed 6 bases and J shed 6 bases, with 18 bases lying between them. The CDR3 is made up of 15 amino acids. The germline V gene has CDR1 LNHDA and CDR2 SQIVND (reference sequence). CDR3 coding DNA: TGTGCCAGTAGACCCAGCGCGACAGGCCCCAATGAGCAGTTCTTC. It translates to CASRPSATGPNEQFF. The complete variable domain, with remaining parts taken from reference TRBV19 and TRBJ2-1, reads DGGITQSPKYLFRKEGQNVTLSCEQNLNHDAMYWYRQDPGQGLRLIYYSQIVNDFQKGDIAEGYSVSREKKESFPLTVTSAQKNPTAFYLCASRPSATGPNEQFFGPGTRLTVL.